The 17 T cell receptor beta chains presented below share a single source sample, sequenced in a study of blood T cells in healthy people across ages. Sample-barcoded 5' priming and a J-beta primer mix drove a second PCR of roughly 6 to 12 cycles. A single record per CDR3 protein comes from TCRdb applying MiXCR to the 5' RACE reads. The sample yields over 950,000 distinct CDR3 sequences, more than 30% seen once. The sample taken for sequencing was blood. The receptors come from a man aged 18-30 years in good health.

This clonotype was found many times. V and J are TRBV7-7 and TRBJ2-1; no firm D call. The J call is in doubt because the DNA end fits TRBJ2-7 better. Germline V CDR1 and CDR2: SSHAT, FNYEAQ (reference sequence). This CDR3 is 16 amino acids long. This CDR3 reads CASSRELASSYNEQYF. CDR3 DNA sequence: TGTGCCAGCAGCCGTGAACTCGCCAGCTCCTACAATGAGCAGTACTTC.

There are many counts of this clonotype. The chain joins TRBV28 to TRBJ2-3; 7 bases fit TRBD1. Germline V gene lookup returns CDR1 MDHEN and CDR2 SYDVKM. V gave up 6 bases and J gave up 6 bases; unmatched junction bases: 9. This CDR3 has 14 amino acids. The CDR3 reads CASSPNRGSDTQYF. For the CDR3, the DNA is TGTGCCAGCAGCCCTAACAGGGGCTCTGATACGCAGTATTTT.

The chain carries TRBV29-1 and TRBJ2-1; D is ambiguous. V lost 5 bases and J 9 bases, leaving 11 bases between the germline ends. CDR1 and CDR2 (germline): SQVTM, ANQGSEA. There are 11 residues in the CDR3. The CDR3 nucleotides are TGCAGCGTTTTGTGGTTTGCTGAGCAGTTCTTC. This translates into CSVLWFAEQFF.

CDR3 region: CASSPTDASNEKLFF. The CDR3 nucleotides are TGTGCCAGCAGCCCGACAGACGCTTCTAATGAAAAACTGTTTTTT. The chain combines TRBV5-6 with TRBJ1-4; perhaps TRBD1 as D (5 bases). V lost 4 bases to trimming and J lost 3 bases, with 13 bases between them. Germline CDR1 and CDR2: SGHDT and YYEEEE. This CDR3 contains 15 residues.

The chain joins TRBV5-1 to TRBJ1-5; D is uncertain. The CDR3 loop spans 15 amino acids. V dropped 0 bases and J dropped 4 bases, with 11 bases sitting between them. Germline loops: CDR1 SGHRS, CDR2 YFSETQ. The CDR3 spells CASSLGDTENQPQHF. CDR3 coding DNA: TGCGCCAGCAGCTTGGGAGACACGGAAAATCAGCCCCAGCATTTT.

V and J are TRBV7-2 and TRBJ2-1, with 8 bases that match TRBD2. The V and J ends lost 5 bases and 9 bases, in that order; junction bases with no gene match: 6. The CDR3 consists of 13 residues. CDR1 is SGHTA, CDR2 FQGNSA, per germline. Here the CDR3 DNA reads TGTGCCAGCAGCCAAGGACTAGCCAGTGAGCAGTTCTTC. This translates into CASSQGLASEQFF.

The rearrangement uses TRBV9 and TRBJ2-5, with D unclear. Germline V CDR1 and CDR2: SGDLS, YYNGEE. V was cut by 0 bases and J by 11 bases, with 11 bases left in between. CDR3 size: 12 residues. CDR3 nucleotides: TGTGCCAGCAGCGTAGAAGGCAATGAGCAGTACTTC. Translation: CASSVEGNEQYF.

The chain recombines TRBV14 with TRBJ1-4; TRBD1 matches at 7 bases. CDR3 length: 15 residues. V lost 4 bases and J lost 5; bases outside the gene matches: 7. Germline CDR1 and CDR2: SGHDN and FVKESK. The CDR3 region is CASSLVQGWNEKLFF. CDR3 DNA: TGTGCCAGCAGCCTGGTACAGGGGTGGAATGAAAAACTGTTTTTT.

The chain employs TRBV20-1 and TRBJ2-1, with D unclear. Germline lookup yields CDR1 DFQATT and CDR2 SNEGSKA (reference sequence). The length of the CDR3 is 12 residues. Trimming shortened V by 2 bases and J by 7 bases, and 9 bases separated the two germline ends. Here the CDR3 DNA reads TGCAGTGCTAGATTAAACCAGAATGAGCAGTTCTTC. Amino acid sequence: CSARLNQNEQFF.

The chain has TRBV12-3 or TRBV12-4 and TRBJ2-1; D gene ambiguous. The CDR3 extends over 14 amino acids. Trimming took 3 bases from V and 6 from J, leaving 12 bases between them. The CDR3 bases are TGTGCCAGCAGTTTTAGGCACGATAGCAATGAGCAGTTCTTC. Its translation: CASSFRHDSNEQFF.

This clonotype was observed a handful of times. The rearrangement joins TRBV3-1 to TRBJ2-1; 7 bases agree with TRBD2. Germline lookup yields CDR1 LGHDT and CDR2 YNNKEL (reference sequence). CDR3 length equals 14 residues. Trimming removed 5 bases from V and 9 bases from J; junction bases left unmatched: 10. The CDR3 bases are TGTGCCAGCAGCTTCGAAGGGGAGGGCGGTGAGCAGTTCTTC. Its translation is CASSFEGEGGEQFF.

Written as DNA, the CDR3 is TGCGCCAGCAGCTTGGACCGACAGGCAAATAACTATGGCTACACCTTC. Amino acids: CASSLDRQANNYGYTF. The chain combines TRBV5-1 with TRBJ1-2, with D possibly being TRBD1 (6 bases). V was trimmed by 0 bases and J by 1 base, leaving 13 bases between them. The V gene's germline CDR1 is SGHRS and CDR2 YFSETQ. This CDR3 has 16 residues.

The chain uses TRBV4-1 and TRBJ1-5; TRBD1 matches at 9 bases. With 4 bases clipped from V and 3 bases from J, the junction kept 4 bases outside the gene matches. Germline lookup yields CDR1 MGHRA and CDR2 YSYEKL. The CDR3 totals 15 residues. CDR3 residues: CASSPGQGYNQPQHF. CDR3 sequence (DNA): TGCGCCAGCAGCCCTGGACAGGGGTACAATCAGCCCCAGCATTTT.

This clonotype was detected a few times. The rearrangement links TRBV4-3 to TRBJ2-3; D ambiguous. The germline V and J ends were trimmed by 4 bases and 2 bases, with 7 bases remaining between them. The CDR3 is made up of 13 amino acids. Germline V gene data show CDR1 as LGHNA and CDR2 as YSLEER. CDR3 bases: TGCGCCAGCAGCCGGCGGATCACAGATACGCAGTATTTT. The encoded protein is CASSRRITDTQYF.

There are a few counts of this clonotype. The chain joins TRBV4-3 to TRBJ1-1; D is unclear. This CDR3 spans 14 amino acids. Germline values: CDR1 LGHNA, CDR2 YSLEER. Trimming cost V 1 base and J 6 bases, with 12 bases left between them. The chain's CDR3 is CASSQATSQPEAFF. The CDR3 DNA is TGCGCCAGCAGCCAAGCAACCTCCCAGCCTGAAGCTTTCTTT.

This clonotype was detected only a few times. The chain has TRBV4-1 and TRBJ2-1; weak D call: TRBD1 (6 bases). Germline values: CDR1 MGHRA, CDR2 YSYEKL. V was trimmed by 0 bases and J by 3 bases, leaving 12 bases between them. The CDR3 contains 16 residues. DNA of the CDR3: TGCGCCAGCAGCCAAGAAAGGGGGACATTCTACAATGAGCAGTTCTTC. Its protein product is CASSQERGTFYNEQFF.

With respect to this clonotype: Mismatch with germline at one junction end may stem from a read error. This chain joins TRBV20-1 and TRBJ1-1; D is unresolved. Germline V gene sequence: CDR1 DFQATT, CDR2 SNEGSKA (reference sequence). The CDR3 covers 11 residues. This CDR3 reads CNASAPRKAFF. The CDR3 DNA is TGCAATGCTAGCGCCCCGCGGAAAGCTTTCTTT.